The T cell receptor (beta chain) under discussion was sequenced for a study of blood T cell repertoires in COVID-19. Study information: The cDNA or gDNA used as material had been derived from T cells, B-cell-depleted T cells, or PBMCs.

Authors' methods: Cell counts per sample came from amplifying reference gene primers. This table comes from immunoSEQ multiplex PCR, and its TCRdb copy is limited to in-frame clones, with some not included. V and J calls and clone size follow that table, whereas D and trimming were derived from the DNA. The sample includes about 180,000 clones, roughly nine tenths of them seen just once. Germline values: CDR1 GTSNPN, CDR2 SVGIG (reference sequence). V was cut by 1 base and J by 2 bases, with 16 bases left in between. The length of the CDR3 is 16 residues. The V gene is TRBV30, the J gene TRBJ2-3, with D tentatively TRBD1 (5 bases). Sequenced: peripheral blood. The TCR was taken from a woman between 25 and 40 years old with active or convalescent COVID-19. The DNA of the CDR3 is TGTGCCTGGAGTGATTGGACATCGCCCTCCACAGATACGCAGTATTTT. Residues: CAWSDWTSPSTDTQYF.